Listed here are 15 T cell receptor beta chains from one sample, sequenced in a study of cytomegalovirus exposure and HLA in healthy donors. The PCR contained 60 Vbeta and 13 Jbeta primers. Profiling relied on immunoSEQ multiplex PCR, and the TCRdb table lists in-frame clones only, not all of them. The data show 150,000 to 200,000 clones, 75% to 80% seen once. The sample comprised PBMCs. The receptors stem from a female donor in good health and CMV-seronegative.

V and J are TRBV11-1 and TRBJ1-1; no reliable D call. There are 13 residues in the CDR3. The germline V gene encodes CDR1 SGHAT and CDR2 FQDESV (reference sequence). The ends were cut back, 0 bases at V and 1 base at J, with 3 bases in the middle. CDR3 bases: TGTGCCAGCAGCTTAGCCGGGAACACTGAAGCTTTCTTT. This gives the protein CASSLAGNTEAFF. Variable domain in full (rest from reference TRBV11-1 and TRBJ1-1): EAEVAQSPRYKITEKSQAVAFWCDPISGHATLYWYRQILGQGPELLVQFQDESVVDDSQLPKDRFSAERLKGVDSTLKIQPAELGDSAMYLCASSLAGNTEAFFGQGTRLTVV.

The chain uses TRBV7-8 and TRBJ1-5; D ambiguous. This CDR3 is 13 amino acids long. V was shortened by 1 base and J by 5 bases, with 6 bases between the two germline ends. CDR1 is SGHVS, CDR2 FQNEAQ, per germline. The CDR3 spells CASSLGRDQPQHF. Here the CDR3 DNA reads TGTGCCAGCAGCTTAGGTCGGGATCAGCCCCAGCATTTT.

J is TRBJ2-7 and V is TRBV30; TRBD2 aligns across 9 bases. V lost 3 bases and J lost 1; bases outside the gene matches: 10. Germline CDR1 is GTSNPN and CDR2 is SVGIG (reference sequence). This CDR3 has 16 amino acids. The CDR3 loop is CAWSLGGGADSYEQYF. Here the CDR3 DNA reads TGTGCCTGGAGCCTTGGCGGGGGGGCAGATTCCTACGAGCAGTACTTC.

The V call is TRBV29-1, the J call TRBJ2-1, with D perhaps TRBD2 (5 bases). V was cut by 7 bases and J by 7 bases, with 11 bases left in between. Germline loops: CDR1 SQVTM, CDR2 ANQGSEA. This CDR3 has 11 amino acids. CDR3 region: CSGRTGNEQFF. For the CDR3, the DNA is TGCAGCGGAAGGACGGGAAATGAGCAGTTCTTC.

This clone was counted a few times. Written as DNA, the CDR3 is TGTGCCAGCAACCTATTGTCAAAGAACACCGGGGAGCTGTTTTTT. Translating it yields CASNLLSKNTGELFF. This chain joins TRBV6-1 and TRBJ2-2; D is unresolved. V lost 7 bases, J lost 1 base, and 13 bases lay in between. Germline CDR1 is MNHNS and CDR2 is SASEGT. The length of the CDR3 is 15 residues.

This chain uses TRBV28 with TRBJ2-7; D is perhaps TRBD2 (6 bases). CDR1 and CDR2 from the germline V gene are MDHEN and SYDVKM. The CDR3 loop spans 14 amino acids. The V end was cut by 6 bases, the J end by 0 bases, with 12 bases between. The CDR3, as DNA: TGTGCCAGCAGGGAGGGACCAATCTCCTACGAGCAGTACTTC. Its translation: CASREGPISYEQYF.

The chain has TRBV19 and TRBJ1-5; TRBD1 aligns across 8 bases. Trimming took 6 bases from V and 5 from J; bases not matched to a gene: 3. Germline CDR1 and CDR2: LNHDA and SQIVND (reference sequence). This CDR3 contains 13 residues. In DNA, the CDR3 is TGTGCCAGTAGCCCGGACAGGGATCAGCCCCAGCATTTT. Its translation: CASSPDRDQPQHF.

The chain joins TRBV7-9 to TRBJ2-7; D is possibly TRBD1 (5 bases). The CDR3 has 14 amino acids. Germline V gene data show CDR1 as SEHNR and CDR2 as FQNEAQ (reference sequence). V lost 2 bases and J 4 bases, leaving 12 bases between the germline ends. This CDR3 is CASSLQGPPYEQYF. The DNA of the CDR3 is TGTGCCAGCAGCTTACAGGGTCCCCCATACGAGCAGTACTTC.

CDR3 nucleotide sequence: TGTGCCAGCTCACCGCGTCTGCGTCAGGGGACAGCCTACGAGCAGTACTTC. This gives the protein CASSPRLRQGTAYEQYF. This rearrangement joins TRBV18 to TRBJ2-7; 7 bases fit TRBD1. Germline assignment: CDR1 KGHSH and CDR2 LQKENI. CDR3 length: 17 amino acids. V lost 3 bases, J lost 2 bases, and 13 bases stayed unmatched.

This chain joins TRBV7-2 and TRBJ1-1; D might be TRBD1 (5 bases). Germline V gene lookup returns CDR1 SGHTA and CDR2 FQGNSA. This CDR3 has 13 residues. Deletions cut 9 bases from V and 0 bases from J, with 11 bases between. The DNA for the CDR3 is TGTGCCAGTACTCGACAGATGAACACTGAAGCTTTCTTT. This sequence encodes CASTRQMNTEAFF.

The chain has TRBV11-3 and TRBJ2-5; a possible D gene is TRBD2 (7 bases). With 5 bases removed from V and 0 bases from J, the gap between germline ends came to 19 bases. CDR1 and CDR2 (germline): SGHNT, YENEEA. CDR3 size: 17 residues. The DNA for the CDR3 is TGTGCCAGCAGCCCTTGGGGGGGGGCCCCGTACCAAGAGACCCAGTACTTC. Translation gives CASSPWGGAPYQETQYF.

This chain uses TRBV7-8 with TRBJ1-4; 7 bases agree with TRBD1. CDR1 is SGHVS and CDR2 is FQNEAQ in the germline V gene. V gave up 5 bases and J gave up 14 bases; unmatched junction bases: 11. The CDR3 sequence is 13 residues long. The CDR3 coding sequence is TGTGCCAGCAGCGTAGACAGGGCGCCTATTCTGTTTTTT. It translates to CASSVDRAPILFF.

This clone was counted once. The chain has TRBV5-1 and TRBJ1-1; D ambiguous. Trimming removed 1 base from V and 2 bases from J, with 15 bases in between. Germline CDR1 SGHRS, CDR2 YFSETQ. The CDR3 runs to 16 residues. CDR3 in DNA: TGCGCCAGCAGCTTGATGGATGGGAGTATAAACACTGAAGCTTTCTTT. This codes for CASSLMDGSINTEAFF.

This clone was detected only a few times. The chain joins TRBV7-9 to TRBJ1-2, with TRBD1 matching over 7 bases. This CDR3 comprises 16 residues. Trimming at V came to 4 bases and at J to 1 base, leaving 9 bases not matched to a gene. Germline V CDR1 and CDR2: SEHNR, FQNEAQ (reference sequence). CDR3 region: CASSSDRVGFNYGYTF. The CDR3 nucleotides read TGTGCCAGCAGCTCCGACAGGGTCGGTTTTAACTATGGCTACACCTTC.

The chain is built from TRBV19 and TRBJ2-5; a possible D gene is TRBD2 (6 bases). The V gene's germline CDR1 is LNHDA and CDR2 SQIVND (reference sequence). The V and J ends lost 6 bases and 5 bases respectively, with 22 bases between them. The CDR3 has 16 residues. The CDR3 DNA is TGTGCCAGTAGGAGGCGGGGCGAGAGCAGAGGGGAGACCCAGTACTTC. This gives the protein CASRRRGESRGETQYF.